The 9 T cell receptor beta chains below come from one sample, sequenced in a study of T-cell reconstitution after alpha-beta-depleted transplantation in children. Unique molecular identifiers tagged the TCRbeta library. Each CDR3 protein gets one entry after TCRdb re-called the PCR reads with MiXCR. Among about 610,000 distinct CDR3 sequences listed, more than 9% were seen once. Sequencing was performed on PBMCs from the stem cell graft donor, taken from the stem cell graft. The receptors here all came from a human donor who donated a stem cell graft to a child with acute myeloid leukemia.

This clonotype was seen more than once but under ten times. The chain recombines TRBV2 with TRBJ1-5, with D perhaps TRBD1 (5 bases). The CDR3 sequence is 15 residues long. Germline CDR1 and CDR2: SNHLY and FYNNEI. The V and J ends lost 7 bases and 3 bases respectively, with 16 bases between them. CDR3 coding DNA: TGTGCCAGCATCAGGGAAACTAGCTCCAATCAGCCCCAGCATTTT. Amino acid sequence: CASIRETSSNQPQHF.

A few counts support this clonotype. The chain joins TRBV27 to TRBJ2-2; 11 bases line up with TRBD2. This CDR3 has 21 residues. Germline V gene data show CDR1 as MNHEY and CDR2 as SMNVEV (reference sequence). V shed 5 bases and J 0 bases; nucleotides not matched to a gene: 17. CDR3 protein: CASSRFPYLTSGNSNTGELFF. The DNA for the CDR3 is TGTGCCAGCAGTCGGTTTCCGTACCTGACTAGCGGGAATTCGAACACCGGGGAGCTGTTTTTT.

The gene calls are TRBV27 and TRBJ2-5; 7 positions agree with TRBD2. V shed 4 bases, J shed 4 bases, and the junction held 6 bases outside the gene matches. The CDR3 extends over 14 amino acids. Germline V gene lookup returns CDR1 MNHEY and CDR2 SMNVEV (reference sequence). CDR3 sequence (DNA): TGTGCCAGCAGTTACCGGGAGGCCGGAGAGACCCAGTACTTC. Amino acids: CASSYREAGETQYF.

In this sample, this clonotype turned up a few times. One end of the junction varies from germline; a read error may be responsible. This chain joins TRBV28 and TRBJ2-1; unclear D gene. CDR1 and CDR2 (germline): MDHEN, SYDVKM. This CDR3 comprises 8 residues. The CDR3 region has the DNA TGTGCCAGCATCCACTCAAACTTC. Its protein product is CASIHSNF.

This clonotype was recorded many times. The V gene is TRBV6-6, the J gene TRBJ2-1, with D perhaps TRBD2 (5 bases). V was pared by 0 bases and J by 10 bases, with 10 bases between. The germline gives CDR1 MNHNY, CDR2 SVGAGI (reference sequence). CDR3 size: 13 residues. DNA of the CDR3: TGTGCCAGCAGTTACTCGAGGGTGGGAGAGCAGTTCTTC. It specifies CASSYSRVGEQFF.

This clonotype was picked up a small number of times. CDR3: CSVSSTSNEQYF. The DNA of the CDR3 is TGCAGCGTTTCCTCGACTAGTAACGAGCAGTACTTC. The genes are TRBV29-1 and TRBJ2-7; possibly TRBD2 for D (6 bases). Germline CDR1 reads SQVTM; CDR2 reads ANQGSEA. The CDR3 spans 12 residues. V gave up 5 bases and J gave up 5 bases, with 13 bases separating them.

The gene calls are TRBV20-1 and TRBJ2-3; weak D call: TRBD2 (6 bases). Germline values: CDR1 DFQATT, CDR2 SNEGSKA (reference sequence). Between the trimmed V and J ends, which lost 3 bases and 4 bases, there was a span of 14 bases. The CDR3 is made up of 14 amino acids. The CDR3 bases are TGCAGTGCTAGCGGGCTAGCGCTCTCAGATACGCAGTATTTT. Its translation is CSASGLALSDTQYF.

This clonotype was found a few times. The chain links TRBV20-1 to TRBJ2-5; D call uncertain. Germline values: CDR1 DFQATT, CDR2 SNEGSKA (reference sequence). Trimming pared 0 bases from V and 4 bases from J, leaving 3 bases between. The CDR3 contains 11 residues. CDR3 DNA sequence: TGCAGTGCTAGAGATCTAGAGACCCAGTACTTC. This encodes CSARDLETQYF.

This clonotype was found a few times. The chain is built from TRBV7-2 and TRBJ2-3; 9 nucleotides align to TRBD2. The junction had 3 bases not matched to a gene; V was cut back by 1 base and J by 1 base. CDR1 is SGHTA, CDR2 FQGNSA, per germline. This CDR3 contains 16 residues. CDR3 residues: CASSLGRTSGTDTQYF. The CDR3 DNA is TGTGCCAGCAGCTTAGGGAGGACTAGCGGCACAGATACGCAGTATTTT.